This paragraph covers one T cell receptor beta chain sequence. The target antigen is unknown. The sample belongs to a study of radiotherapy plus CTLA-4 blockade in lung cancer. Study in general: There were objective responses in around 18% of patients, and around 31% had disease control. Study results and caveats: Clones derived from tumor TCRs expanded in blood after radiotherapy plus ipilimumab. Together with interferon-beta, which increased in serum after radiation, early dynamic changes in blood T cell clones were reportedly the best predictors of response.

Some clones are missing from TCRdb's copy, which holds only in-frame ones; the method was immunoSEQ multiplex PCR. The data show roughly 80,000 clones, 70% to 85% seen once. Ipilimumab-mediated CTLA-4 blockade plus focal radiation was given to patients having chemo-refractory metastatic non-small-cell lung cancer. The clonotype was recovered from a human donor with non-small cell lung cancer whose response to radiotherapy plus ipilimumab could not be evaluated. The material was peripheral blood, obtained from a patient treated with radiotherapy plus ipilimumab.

For the CDR3, the DNA is TGTGCCATCAGGCCGGGACTAAGGACCAATGAGCAGTTCTTC. This gives the protein CAIRPGLRTNEQFF. The chain is built from TRBV10-3 and TRBJ2-1, with 7 bases matching TRBD2. Germline V gene lookup returns CDR1 ENHRY and CDR2 SYGVKD. The CDR3 spans 14 residues. Losses at the gene ends were 6 bases for V and 6 bases for J; bases not matched to a gene: 8.